This TCR beta chain was sequenced for a study of T cell changes during pregnancy in multiple sclerosis. The germline CDR1 and CDR2 sequences are SEHNR and FQNEAQ (reference sequence). Trimming took off 8 bases at V and 1 base at J, with 11 bases between the two ends. This CDR3 comprises 13 residues. Only in-frame clones appear in the TCRdb table, and some are missing; sequencing was by immunoSEQ multiplex PCR. The repertoire consists of approximately 40,000 clones, with approximately 90% occurring once and the leading ten covering 0.7%. The chain recombines TRBV7-9 with TRBJ1-1; weak D call: TRBD1 (6 bases). The receptor was isolated from a female donor with multiple sclerosis, enrolled in a pregnancy study. The sequenced sample was CD4+ T cells from peripheral blood mononuclear cells, obtained before pregnancy. CDR3 sequence: CASARGRNTEAFF. The CDR3 DNA follows: TGTGCCAGCGCCAGGGGCAGGAACACTGAAGCTTTCTTT.